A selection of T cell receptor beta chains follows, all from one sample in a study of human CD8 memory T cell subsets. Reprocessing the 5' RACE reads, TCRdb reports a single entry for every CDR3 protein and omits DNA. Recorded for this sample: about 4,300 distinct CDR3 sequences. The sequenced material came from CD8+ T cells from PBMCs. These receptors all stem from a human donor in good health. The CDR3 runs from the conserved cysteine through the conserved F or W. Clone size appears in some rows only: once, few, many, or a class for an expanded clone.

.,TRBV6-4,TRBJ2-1,CASSETAYNEQFF
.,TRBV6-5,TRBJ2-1,CASSYSIGRLSYNEQFF
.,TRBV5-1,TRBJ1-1,CASSLTQNTEAFF
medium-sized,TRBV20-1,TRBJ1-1,CSASGGADTEAFF
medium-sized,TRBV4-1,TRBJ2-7,CASSQDRGFYEQYF
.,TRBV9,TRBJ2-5,CASSVSRTEGETQYF
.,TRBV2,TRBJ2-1,CASLHSSPMANEQFF
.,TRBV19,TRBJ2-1,CASSSRSYNEQFF
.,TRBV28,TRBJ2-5,CASRNSGRGQETQYF
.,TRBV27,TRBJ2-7,CASSLGRRQGAPEQYF
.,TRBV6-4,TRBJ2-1,CASSDGERDEQFF
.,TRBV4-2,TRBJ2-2,CASSSSGLASSGELFF
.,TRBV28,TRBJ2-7,CASSRWIGTAPLYEQYF
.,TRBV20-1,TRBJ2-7,CSARDFTDEQYF
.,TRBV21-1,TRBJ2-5,CASSKEEGLQETQYF
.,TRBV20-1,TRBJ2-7,CSASTGEREQYF
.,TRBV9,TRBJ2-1,CASSPRAGPSYNEQFF
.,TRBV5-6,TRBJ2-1,CASRYGSDNEQFF
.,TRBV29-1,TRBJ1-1,CSVGTGIAEAFF
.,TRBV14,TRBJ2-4,CASSRTSGSAKNIQYF